What follows are 2 T cell receptor beta chains derived from one specimen sequenced in a study of blood T cells in healthy people across ages. Combining a sample-barcoded 5' primer with a J-beta primer mix, a second PCR ran for about 7 to 12 cycles. TCRdb reprocessed the 5' RACE reads via MiXCR and lists one record per CDR3 protein. The repertoire holds about 930,000 distinct CDR3 sequences, with almost 30% as singletons. These data were also reused for a study on T cells of mothers and their children.

The sample was blood. The origin of the receptors is a woman in her thirties or forties in good health.

This clonotype was detected ten times or more. The chain carries TRBV7-9 and TRBJ1-2, with D hard to call. V lost 6 bases and J lost 1, with 15 bases in between. The CDR3 is 15 residues long. In germline, CDR1 is SEHNR, CDR2 FQNEAQ (reference sequence). CDR3 sequence: CASRSSGSGNYGYTF. The CDR3 coding sequence is TGTGCCAGCAGGAGTTCGGGGTCGGGTAACTATGGCTACACCTTC.

V usage is TRBV6-2 or TRBV6-3 and J usage is TRBJ1-2; 9 positions agree with TRBD1. The CDR3 is 15 residues long. The germline V gene encodes CDR1 MNHEY and CDR2 SVGEGT. Trimming at V came to 5 bases and at J to 3 bases, leaving 7 bases not matched to a gene. The DNA for the CDR3 is TGTGCCAGCAGTCCATGGACAGGGGCGGACTATGGCTACACCTTC. Its translation: CASSPWTGADYGYTF.